The text below deals with one T cell receptor (beta chain). This sample was taken from a study of shared T cell receptors in the human thymus. Profiled with immunoSEQ multiplex PCR; TCRdb holds only in-frame clones, not every one. The sample has 550,000 to 800,000 clones; approximately 83% are singletons. This same sample was also taken into another study, of human thymus T cells.

The sample consisted of thymocytes. The clonotype was recovered from a girl under two years old with a congenital heart defect.

The CDR3 region is CASSQDQTGGEGTEAFF. The CDR3 region has the DNA TGCGCCAGCAGCCAAGATCAGACAGGGGGCGAGGGCACTGAAGCTTTCTTT. The V gene is TRBV4-1, the J gene TRBJ1-1; 10 nucleotides align to TRBD1. The germline gives CDR1 MGHRA, CDR2 YSYEKL. V shed 0 bases and J 4 bases; nucleotides not matched to a gene: 8. The CDR3 covers 17 residues.